The 28 T cell receptor beta chains in this list originate from one sample, sequenced in a study of blood T cell repertoires in COVID-19. Only in-frame clones appear in the TCRdb table, and some are missing; sequencing was by immunoSEQ multiplex PCR. The data contain some 370,000 clones, 85% to 90% of them singletons. The material sequenced was peripheral blood. The receptors here all came from a man aged 18 to 35 with active or convalescent COVID-19.

CDR3 protein: CATSRVVPGEQYF. The CDR3 coding sequence is TGTGCCACCAGCAGAGTAGTCCCAGGTGAGCAGTACTTC. The chain has TRBV15 and TRBJ2-7; D unresolved. V lost 1 base and J lost 7, with 11 bases in between. CDR1 and CDR2 (germline): LNHNV, YYDKDF (reference sequence). CDR3 length: 13 residues.

This chain links TRBV5-5 with TRBJ2-3, with TRBD1 identical over 7 bases. The CDR3 runs 17 residues. Germline CDR1 reads SGHKS; CDR2 reads YYEKEE (reference sequence). With 4 bases clipped from V and 2 bases from J, the junction kept 13 bases outside the gene matches. CDR3 sequence (DNA): TGTGCCAGCAGCGCCAAAGGGGGACAGAGATTCACAGATACGCAGTATTTT. Encoded protein: CASSAKGGQRFTDTQYF.

The CDR3 DNA is TGTGCCAGCAGTAACCGGGACTGGCCCTTCGTGCAGTACTTC. It translates to CASSNRDWPFVQYF. This sequence joins TRBV6-5 and TRBJ2-7; a weak D match, TRBD2 (6 bases). The CDR3 spans 14 residues. Trimming stripped 5 bases from V and 9 bases from J, with 20 bases between. CDR1 is MNHEY, CDR2 SVGAGI, per germline.

This clone turned up a few times. This rearrangement joins TRBV27 to TRBJ1-2; 9 bases are a match to TRBD1. The trim removed 6 bases at V and 7 bases at J, leaving 9 bases unmatched. Per the germline V gene, CDR1 is MNHEY and CDR2 is SMNVEV (reference sequence). The CDR3 contains 14 residues. CDR3 nucleotide sequence: TGTGCCAGCAGCCAAGGGACAGGGTTTCTTGGCTACACCTTC. This sequence encodes CASSQGTGFLGYTF.

The V call is TRBV7-3, the J call TRBJ1-1, with a tentative D call TRBD1 (5 bases). This CDR3 spans 14 amino acids. Trimming took off 1 base at V and 1 base at J, with 7 bases between the two ends. CDR1 and CDR2 (germline): SGHTA, FQGTGA. CDR3 protein: CASSLSGQNTEAFF. The CDR3, as DNA: TGTGCCAGCAGCTTAAGCGGACAGAACACTGAAGCTTTCTTT. Filled out from reference TRBV7-3 and TRBJ1-1, the complete variable domain reads GAGVSQTPSNKVTEKGKYVELRCDPISGHTALYWYRQSLGQGPEFLIYFQGTGAADDSGLPNDRFFAVRPEGSVSTLKIQRTERGDSAVYLCASSLSGQNTEAFFGQGTRLTVV.

V usage is TRBV5-6 and J usage is TRBJ1-6; 8 positions match TRBD1. The CDR3 is made up of 14 amino acids. After removal of 3 bases from V and 7 bases from J, the junction contained 3 bases not matched to a gene. Germline CDR1 reads SGHDT; CDR2 reads YYEEEE. CDR3 coding DNA: TGTGCCAGCAGCTCAAGACAGGGGAATTCACCCCTCCACTTT. It translates to CASSSRQGNSPLHF. Drawing the rest from reference TRBV5-6 and TRBJ1-6, the complete variable domain is DAGVTQSPTHLIKTRGQQVTLRCSPKSGHDTVSWYQQALGQGPQFIFQYYEEEERQRGNFPDRFSGHQFPNYSSELNVNALLLGDSALYLCASSSRQGNSPLHFGNGTRLTVT.

The count of this clone is one. The V and J genes are TRBV28 and TRBJ2-2, with D possibly being TRBD2 (6 bases). The V gene's germline CDR1 is MDHEN and CDR2 SYDVKM. The CDR3 extends over 14 amino acids. With 3 bases removed from V and 4 bases from J, the gap between germline ends came to 9 bases. CDR3 bases: TGTGCCAGCAGTTTCGGAGGGTCCACCGGGGAGCTGTTTTTT. Amino acid sequence: CASSFGGSTGELFF.

This clone has more than one count but fewer than ten. The chain couples TRBV4-1 to TRBJ1-1; D is unclear. Trimming stripped 6 bases from V and 1 base from J, with 6 bases between. Germline CDR1 is MGHRA and CDR2 is YSYEKL. The CDR3 is 12 residues long. The CDR3 loop is CASRLSNTEAFF. CDR3 in DNA: TGCGCCAGCAGACTATCGAACACTGAAGCTTTCTTT.

The rearrangement links TRBV5-1 to TRBJ1-3; 10 positions match TRBD1. From germline, CDR1 is SGHRS and CDR2 YFSETQ. The CDR3 is 19 residues long. V lost 4 bases and J lost 8; bases outside the gene matches: 21. The CDR3 here is CASSHSPGTGENYGDTIYF. CDR3 in DNA: TGCGCCAGCAGCCACTCCCCCGGGACAGGGGAGAACTATGGGGACACCATATATTTT.

The chain is built from TRBV7-8 and TRBJ2-5, with unresolved D. Trimming stripped 1 base from V and 1 base from J, with 13 bases between. Germline CDR1 is SGHVS and CDR2 is FQNEAQ. The CDR3 totals 16 residues. The CDR3 region is CASSLGGTASQETQYF. CDR3 nucleotide sequence: TGTGCCAGCAGCTTAGGAGGCACGGCGAGCCAAGAGACCCAGTACTTC.

This chain links TRBV9 with TRBJ1-1; TRBD1 matches 9 bases. The length of the CDR3 is 18 residues. CDR1 and CDR2 from the germline V gene are SGDLS and YYNGEE. The V and J ends lost 1 base and 1 base, in that order; junction bases with no gene match: 11. CDR3 sequence: CASSVSTDRGRENTEAFF. CDR3 nucleotides: TGTGCCAGCAGCGTATCCACGGACAGGGGCCGTGAGAACACTGAAGCTTTCTTT. The whole variable domain, remainder taken from reference TRBV9 and TRBJ1-1, is DSGVTQTPKHLITATGQRVTLRCSPRSGDLSVYWYQQSLDQGLQFLIQYYNGEERAKGNILERFSAQQFPDLHSELNLSSLELGDSALYFCASSVSTDRGRENTEAFFGQGTRLTVV.

This clone was seen just once. The CDR3 DNA follows: TGTGCCAGCAGTGAATATACGACAGCTAACTATGGCTACACCTTC. It encodes CASSEYTTANYGYTF. The chain couples TRBV25-1 to TRBJ1-2, with D tentatively TRBD1 (5 bases). This CDR3 comprises 15 residues. Trimming left V 0 bases short and J 0 bases short, with 8 bases between. Germline V gene lookup returns CDR1 MGHDK and CDR2 SYGVNS.

The V gene is TRBV3-1 (or the pseudogene TRBV3-2), the J gene TRBJ1-5; a weak D match, TRBD1 (5 bases). Deletions cut 0 bases from V and 9 bases from J, with 18 bases between. The CDR3 is made up of 16 amino acids. Germline V CDR1 and CDR2: LGHDT, YNNKEL (reference sequence). DNA of the CDR3: TGTGCCAGCAGCCAAGACCGGGCAGGGCCCCTTGGGCCCCAGCATTTT. Its translation: CASSQDRAGPLGPQHF.

V gene TRBV6-2 or TRBV6-3 combines with J gene TRBJ2-7; D perhaps matches TRBD2 (6 bases). Germline V lookup: CDR1 MNHEY, CDR2 SVGEGT. Trimming took off 6 bases at V and 6 bases at J, with 12 bases between the two ends. The CDR3 totals 12 residues. The CDR3 DNA is TGTGCCAGCAGCAGGACTACTTTCGAGCAGTACTTC. This encodes CASSRTTFEQYF.

J is TRBJ2-7 and V is TRBV21-1; the D call TRBD2 from the table was never checked on the DNA. TRBV21-1 counts as a pseudogene. CDR3 length: 15 amino acids. The CDR3 sequence is CASSKKPGLFYEQYF. The CDR3 coding sequence is TGTGCCAGCAGCAAAAAACCGGGACTTTTCTACGAGCAGTACTTC.

The chain recombines TRBV19 with TRBJ2-5; D call uncertain. CDR3 length: 15 amino acids. Trimming took off 8 bases at V and 2 bases at J, with 18 bases between the two ends. Germline CDR1 and CDR2: LNHDA and SQIVND (reference sequence). CDR3 amino acids: CASRRQIYGQETQYF. For the CDR3, the DNA is TGTGCCAGTCGGCGGCAGATCTACGGGCAAGAGACCCAGTACTTC. Full variable domain (rest looked up from reference TRBV19 and TRBJ2-5): DGGITQSPKYLFRKEGQNVTLSCEQNLNHDAMYWYRQDPGQGLRLIYYSQIVNDFQKGDIAEGYSVSREKKESFPLTVTSAQKNPTAFYLCASRRQIYGQETQYFGPGTRLLVL.

V is TRBV27 and J is TRBJ2-2; TRBD2 agrees at 8 bases. V lost 3 bases to trimming and J lost 6 bases; unmatched junction nucleotides: 6. Germline assignment: CDR1 MNHEY and CDR2 SMNVEV (reference sequence). CDR3 length equals 15 residues. The DNA for the CDR3 is TGTGCCAGCAGTTTGTCAGCGGGGGTTTCCGGGGAGCTGTTTTTT. This encodes CASSLSAGVSGELFF.

This clone was counted once. The rearrangement uses TRBV28 and TRBJ1-2, with a possible D match to TRBD1 (6 bases). The V end lost 6 bases, the J end lost 4 bases, and 18 bases lay between the germline ends. This CDR3 contains 15 residues. The germline V gene has CDR1 MDHEN and CDR2 SYDVKM. The CDR3 region has the DNA TGTGCCAGCAGCCTTTCAGGGGAAGTTGGCTATGGCTACACCTTC. This translates into CASSLSGEVGYGYTF.

The chain uses TRBV6-5 and TRBJ1-6, with D possibly being TRBD1 (6 bases). This CDR3 comprises 14 residues. V was cut by 5 bases and J by 9 bases, with 14 bases left in between. Germline V gene lookup returns CDR1 MNHEY and CDR2 SVGAGI. The CDR3 sequence: CASSTGSRGSPLHF. CDR3 DNA sequence: TGTGCCAGCAGTACAGGGAGTAGGGGTTCACCCCTCCACTTT.

The V gene is TRBV9, the J gene TRBJ1-2; 8 bases fit TRBD1. The germline V gene encodes CDR1 SGDLS and CDR2 YYNGEE. The CDR3 is 14 amino acids. Losses at the gene ends were 3 bases for V and 4 bases for J; bases not matched to a gene: 5. CDR3 nucleotides: TGTGCCAGCAGCGCCACAGGGGGAAGCTATGGCTACACCTTC. This gives the protein CASSATGGSYGYTF.

This rearrangement joins TRBV2 to TRBJ1-5; no definite D call. Germline V gives CDR1 SNHLY, CDR2 FYNNEI. The V end was cut by 6 bases, the J end by 0 bases, with 6 bases between. The CDR3 covers 13 residues. DNA for the CDR3: TGTGCCAGCAGGGAGTATAGCAATCAGCCCCAGCATTTT. Translating gives CASREYSNQPQHF.

J is TRBJ2-3 and V is TRBV20-1; D gene uncertain. The V and J ends lost 7 bases and 4 bases respectively, with 6 bases between them. Germline V gene sequence: CDR1 DFQATT, CDR2 SNEGSKA (reference sequence). The CDR3 contains 10 residues. This CDR3 reads CSVESDTQYF. In DNA form, the CDR3 reads TGCAGTGTTGAGTCAGATACGCAGTATTTT.

A note on this clone: This CDR3 is also generated by other DNA sequences in the sample. The gene calls are TRBV9 and TRBJ2-3; 10 bases are shared with TRBD1. Germline loops: CDR1 SGDLS, CDR2 YYNGEE. After removal of 3 bases from V and 0 bases from J, the junction contained 1 base not matched to a gene. The CDR3 runs to 15 residues. The CDR3 loop is CASSAGQGSTDTQYF. The CDR3 nucleotides read TGTGCCAGCAGCGCGGGACAGGGGAGCACAGATACGCAGTATTTT.

The V call is TRBV12-5, the J call TRBJ2-5, with TRBD2 matching 14 bases. The CDR3 length is 16 residues. The germline gives CDR1 LGHNT, CDR2 FRNRAP. Unmatched junction bases numbered 3, after V lost 4 bases and J lost 2 bases. The CDR3 DNA reads as TGTGCTAGTGGTTGGGGGACTAGCGGGAGTCAAGAGACCCAGTACTTC. Translation gives CASGWGTSGSQETQYF.

This clone was observed once. This chain links TRBV5-6 with TRBJ1-3; D gene uncertain. Trimming pared 1 base from V and 0 bases from J, leaving 8 bases between. This CDR3 region has 15 residues. Germline lookup yields CDR1 SGHDT and CDR2 YYEEEE. The CDR3, as DNA: TGTGCCAGCAGCTTGAGCCCGAGCTCTGGAAACACCATATATTTT. Translating it yields CASSLSPSSGNTIYF.

This sequence joins TRBV13 and TRBJ2-7; D call uncertain. CDR1 PRHDT and CDR2 FYEKMQ come from the germline V gene (reference sequence). This CDR3 is 17 amino acids long. Between the trimmed V and J ends, which lost 0 bases and 2 bases, there was a span of 17 bases. The CDR3 sequence: CASSLGSLWSVPYEQYF. CDR3 coding DNA: TGTGCCAGCAGCTTAGGTAGCCTTTGGTCGGTTCCCTACGAGCAGTACTTC. The variable domain in full, completed from reference TRBV13 and TRBJ2-7, reads AAGVIQSPRHLIKEKRETATLKCYPIPRHDTVYWYQQGPGQDPQFLISFYEKMQSDKGSIPDRFSAQQFSDYHSELNMSSLELGDSALYFCASSLGSLWSVPYEQYFGPGTRLTVT.

This chain uses TRBV6-2 or TRBV6-3 with TRBJ2-5; TRBD2 aligns across 7 bases. Germline CDR1 reads MNHEY; CDR2 reads SVGEGT. V was pared by 2 bases and J by 0 bases, with 6 bases of the junction left unmatched. The CDR3 contains 16 residues. CDR3 coding DNA: TGTGCCAGCAGTTACCAAGCGGGGCTTCACCAAGAGACCCAGTACTTC. Protein sequence: CASSYQAGLHQETQYF.

In its sample, this clone was seen once. The chain has TRBV11-3 and TRBJ1-6; D gene uncertain. The germline gives CDR1 SGHNT, CDR2 YENEEA. V was shortened by 1 base and J by 5 bases, with 18 bases between the two germline ends. The CDR3 has 18 amino acids. The CDR3 region is CASSLGGRPTEDNSPLHF. The DNA for the CDR3 is TGTGCCAGCAGCTTAGGCGGGAGGCCGACGGAGGATAATTCACCCCTCCACTTT.